Detailed here is one T cell receptor beta chain. These data are taken from a study of PD-1 blockade in classical Hodgkin lymphoma. Some clones are missing from TCRdb's copy, which holds only in-frame ones; the method was immunoSEQ multiplex PCR. The sample consists of tens of thousands of clones, 85% to 90% of them appearing once. Each and every patient relapsed after autologous stem cell transplantation, and patients got differing brentuximab vedotin exposure. The authors purified CD4+ T cells from thawed PBMCs by magnetic negative selection. The CDR3 is made up of 16 amino acids. Germline CDR1 and CDR2: KGHSH and LQKENI. V lost 0 bases to trimming and J lost 4 bases, with 13 bases between them.

The chain combines TRBV18 with TRBJ1-5; D uncertain. The receptor was isolated from a human donor with classical Hodgkin lymphoma. This sample comprised CD4+ T cells from blood, obtained at baseline. CDR3 sequence reads: CASSPPRAVQNQPQHF. The CDR3 DNA sequence: TGTGCCAGCTCACCACCGAGGGCCGTCCAAAATCAGCCCCAGCATTTT.